This T cell receptor (beta chain) derives from a study of technical replicates of blood from a few donors. The method was immunoSEQ multiplex PCR; TCRdb's version includes in-frame clones alone and lacks a portion of them. The sample includes 75,000 to 95,000 clones, 94% of them seen just once. This CDR3 is 14 amino acids long. V was clipped by 2 bases and J by 5 bases, with 13 bases between them. Germline assignment: CDR1 MNHEY and CDR2 SVGAGI. Sequenced material: T cells isolated from PBMCs. This clonotype originated in a human donor in good health. This rearrangement joins TRBV6-5 to TRBJ2-7; TRBD1 is a possible D gene (7 bases). The CDR3 nucleotides are TGTGCCAGCAGTTACAGGTCAGGGGGGCACGAGCAGTACTTC. It codes for CASSYRSGGHEQYF.